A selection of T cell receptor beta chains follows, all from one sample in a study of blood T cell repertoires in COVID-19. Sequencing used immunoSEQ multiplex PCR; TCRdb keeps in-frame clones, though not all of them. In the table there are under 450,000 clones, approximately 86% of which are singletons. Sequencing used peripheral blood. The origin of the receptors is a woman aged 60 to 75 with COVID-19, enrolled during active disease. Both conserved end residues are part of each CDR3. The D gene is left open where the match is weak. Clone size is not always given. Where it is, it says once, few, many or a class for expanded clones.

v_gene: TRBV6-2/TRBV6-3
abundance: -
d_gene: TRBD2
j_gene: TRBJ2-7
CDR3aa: CASSPHLGGVSYEQYF
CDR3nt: TGTGCCAGCAGTCCCCACCTGGGGGGGGTATCCTACGAGCAGTACTTC

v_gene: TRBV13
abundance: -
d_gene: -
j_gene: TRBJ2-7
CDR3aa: CASSPHYEQYF
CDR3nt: TGTGCCAGCAGCCCACATTACGAGCAGTACTTC

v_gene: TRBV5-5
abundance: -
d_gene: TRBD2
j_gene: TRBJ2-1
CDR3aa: CASSSTSGNEQFF
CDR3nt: TGTGCCAGCAGTTCGACTAGCGGCAATGAGCAGTTCTTC

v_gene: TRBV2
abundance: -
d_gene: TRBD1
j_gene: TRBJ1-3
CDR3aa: CASSRTGGNLGNTIYF
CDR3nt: TGTGCCAGCAGCCGGACAGGGGGTAATCTTGGAAACACCATATATTTT

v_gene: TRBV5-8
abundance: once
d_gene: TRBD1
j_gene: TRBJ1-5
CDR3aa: CASSPSGGQPQHF
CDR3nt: TGTGCCAGCAGCCCATCAGGGGGGCAGCCCCAGCATTTT

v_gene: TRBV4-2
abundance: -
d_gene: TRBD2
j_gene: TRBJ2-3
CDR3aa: CASSPSGGGGGTDTQYF
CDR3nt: TGTGCCAGCAGCCCAAGCGGGGGCGGTGGCGGCACAGATACGCAGTATTTT

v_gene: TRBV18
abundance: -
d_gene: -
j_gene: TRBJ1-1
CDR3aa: CASSPSGGAFFMNTEAFF
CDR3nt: TGTGCCAGCTCCCCGAGCGGGGGCGCGTTTTTCATGAACACTGAAGCTTTCTTT

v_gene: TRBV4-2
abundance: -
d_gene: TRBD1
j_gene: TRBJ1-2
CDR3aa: CASSQVEDRGDYGYTF
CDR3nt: TGTGCCAGCAGCCAAGTGGAGGACAGGGGTGACTATGGCTACACCTTC

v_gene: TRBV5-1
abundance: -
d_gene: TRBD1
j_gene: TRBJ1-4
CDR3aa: CASRPQGATNEKLFF
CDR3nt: TGCGCCAGCCGACCCCAGGGGGCCACTAATGAAAAACTGTTTTTT

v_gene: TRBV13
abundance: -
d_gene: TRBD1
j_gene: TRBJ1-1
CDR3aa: CASSFGQGEGTEAFF
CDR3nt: TGTGCCAGCAGCTTCGGACAGGGGGAGGGCACTGAAGCTTTCTTT

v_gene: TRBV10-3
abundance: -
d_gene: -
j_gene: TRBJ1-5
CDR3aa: CAISEMILGHLKESNQPQHF
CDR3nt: TGTGCCATAAGTGAAATGATACTGGGACATCTCAAGGAAAGCAATCAGCCCCAGCATTTT

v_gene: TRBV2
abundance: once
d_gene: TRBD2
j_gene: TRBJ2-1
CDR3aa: CATHHDSGTSGGAGEQFF
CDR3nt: TGTGCCACCCACCACGACTCCGGGACTAGCGGGGGGGCAGGTGAGCAGTTCTTC

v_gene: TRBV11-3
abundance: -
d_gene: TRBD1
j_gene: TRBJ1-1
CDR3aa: CASSLGSGGQHPEAFF
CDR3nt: TGTGCCAGCAGCTTAGGGTCAGGGGGACAACATCCTGAAGCTTTCTTT

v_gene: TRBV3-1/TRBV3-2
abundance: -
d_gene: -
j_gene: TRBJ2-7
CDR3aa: CASSQIQAGVEQYF
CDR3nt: TGTGCCAGCAGCCAGATACAAGCCGGGGTCGAGCAGTACTTC

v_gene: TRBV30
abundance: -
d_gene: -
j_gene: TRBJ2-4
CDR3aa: CAWSDGGQRAKNIQYF
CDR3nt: TGTGCCTGGAGCGACGGAGGACAGCGAGCCAAAAACATTCAGTACTTC

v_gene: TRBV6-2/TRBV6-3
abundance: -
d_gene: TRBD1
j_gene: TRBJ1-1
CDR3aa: CASIPFSGTENTEAFF
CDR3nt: TGTGCCAGCATCCCATTTTCCGGGACAGAGAACACTGAAGCTTTCTTT

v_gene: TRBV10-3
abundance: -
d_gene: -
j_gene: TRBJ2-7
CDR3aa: CAISESLQVNEQYF
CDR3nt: TGTGCCATCAGTGAGTCGTTACAGGTAAACGAGCAGTACTTC

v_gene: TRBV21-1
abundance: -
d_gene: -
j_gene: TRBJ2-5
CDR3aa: CASTTEETQYF
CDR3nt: TGTGCCAGCACTACAGAAGAGACCCAGTACTTC

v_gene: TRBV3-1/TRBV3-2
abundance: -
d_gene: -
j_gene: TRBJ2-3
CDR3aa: CASSQLGQNTDTQYF
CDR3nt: TGTGCCAGCAGCCAACTGGGGCAGAACACAGATACGCAGTATTTT

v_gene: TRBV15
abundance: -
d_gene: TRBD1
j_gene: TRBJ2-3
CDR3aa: CATEGQESTDTQYF
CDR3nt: TGTGCCACCGAGGGACAGGAGAGCACAGATACGCAGTATTTT